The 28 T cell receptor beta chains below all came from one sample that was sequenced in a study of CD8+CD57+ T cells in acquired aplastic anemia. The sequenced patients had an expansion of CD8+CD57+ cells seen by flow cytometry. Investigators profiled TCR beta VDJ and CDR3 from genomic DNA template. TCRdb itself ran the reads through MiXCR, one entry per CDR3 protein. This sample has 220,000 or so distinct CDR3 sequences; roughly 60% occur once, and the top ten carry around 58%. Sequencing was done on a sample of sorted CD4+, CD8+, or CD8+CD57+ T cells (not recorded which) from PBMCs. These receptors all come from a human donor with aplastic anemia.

The CDR3 here is CASSPGSRDYGYTF. In DNA, the CDR3 is TGTGCCAGCAGCCCAGGCTCCAGGGACTATGGCTACACCTTC. The chain links TRBV9 to TRBJ1-2, with D maybe TRBD1 (5 bases). There are 14 residues in the CDR3. Trimming left V 4 bases short and J 3 bases short, with 13 bases between. Germline V gives CDR1 SGDLS, CDR2 YYNGEE.

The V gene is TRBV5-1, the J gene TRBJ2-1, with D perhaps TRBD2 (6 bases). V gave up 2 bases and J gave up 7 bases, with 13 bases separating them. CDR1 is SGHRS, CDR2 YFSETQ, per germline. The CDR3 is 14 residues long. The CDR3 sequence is CASSFPGTRNEQFF. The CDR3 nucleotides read TGCGCCAGCAGCTTCCCCGGGACTCGTAATGAGCAGTTCTTC.

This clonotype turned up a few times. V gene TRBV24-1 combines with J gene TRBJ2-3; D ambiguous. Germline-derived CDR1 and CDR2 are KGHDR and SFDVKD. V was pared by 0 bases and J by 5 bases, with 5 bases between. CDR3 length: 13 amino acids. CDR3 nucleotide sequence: TGTGCCACCAGTGATTTGGACGGAGATACGCAGTATTTT. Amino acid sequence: CATSDLDGDTQYF.

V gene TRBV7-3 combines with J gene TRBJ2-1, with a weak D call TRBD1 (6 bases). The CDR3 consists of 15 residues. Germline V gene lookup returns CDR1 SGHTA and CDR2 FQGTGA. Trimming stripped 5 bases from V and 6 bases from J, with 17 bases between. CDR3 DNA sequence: TGTGCCAGCAGCCCCAGGGGCGGCCTTGGCAATGAGCAGTTCTTC. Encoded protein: CASSPRGGLGNEQFF.

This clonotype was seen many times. CDR3 residues: CASSLGLAGGGLTYEQYF. As DNA, the CDR3 is TGTGCCAGCAGTTTGGGACTAGCGGGGGGCGGTTTAACCTACGAGCAGTACTTC. The J gene is TRBJ2-7, the V gene TRBV12-3 or TRBV12-4; 15 nucleotides match TRBD2. The CDR3 loop spans 18 amino acids. V lost 3 bases and J lost 2; bases outside the gene matches: 8.

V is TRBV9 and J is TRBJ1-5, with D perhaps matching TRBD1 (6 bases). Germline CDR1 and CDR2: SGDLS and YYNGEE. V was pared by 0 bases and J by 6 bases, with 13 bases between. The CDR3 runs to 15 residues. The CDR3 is CASSVEGGSIQPQHF. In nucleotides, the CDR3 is TGTGCCAGCAGCGTAGAAGGGGGGTCGATTCAGCCCCAGCATTTT.

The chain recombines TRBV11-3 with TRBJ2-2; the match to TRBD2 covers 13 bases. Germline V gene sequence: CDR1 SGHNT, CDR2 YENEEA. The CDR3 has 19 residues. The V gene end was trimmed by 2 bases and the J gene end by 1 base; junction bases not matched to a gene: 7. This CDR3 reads CASSLPWTSGGQNTGELFF. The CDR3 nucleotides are TGTGCCAGCAGCTTACCCTGGACTAGCGGGGGCCAGAACACCGGGGAGCTGTTTTTT.

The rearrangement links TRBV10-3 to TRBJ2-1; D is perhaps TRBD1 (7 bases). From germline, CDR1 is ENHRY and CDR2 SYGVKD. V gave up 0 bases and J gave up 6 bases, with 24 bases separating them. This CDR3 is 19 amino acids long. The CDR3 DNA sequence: TGTGCCATCAGTGAGTCATCAGGGGGGTGGCTAGTGCCTCTCAATGAGCAGTTCTTC. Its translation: CAISESSGGWLVPLNEQFF.

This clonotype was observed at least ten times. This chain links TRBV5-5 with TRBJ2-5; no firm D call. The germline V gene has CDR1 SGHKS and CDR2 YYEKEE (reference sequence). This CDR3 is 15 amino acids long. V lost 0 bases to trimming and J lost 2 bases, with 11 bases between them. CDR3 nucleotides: TGTGCCAGCAGCTTGGTGTCGTACACGCAAGAGACCCAGTACTTC. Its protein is CASSLVSYTQETQYF.

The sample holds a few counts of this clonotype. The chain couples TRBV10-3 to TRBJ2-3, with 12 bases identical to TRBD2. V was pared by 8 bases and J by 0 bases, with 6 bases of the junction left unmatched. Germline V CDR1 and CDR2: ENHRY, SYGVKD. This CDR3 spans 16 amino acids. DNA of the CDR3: TGTGCCATCGCTAGCGGGGGGGCGCGAAGCACAGATACGCAGTATTTT. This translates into CAIASGGARSTDTQYF.

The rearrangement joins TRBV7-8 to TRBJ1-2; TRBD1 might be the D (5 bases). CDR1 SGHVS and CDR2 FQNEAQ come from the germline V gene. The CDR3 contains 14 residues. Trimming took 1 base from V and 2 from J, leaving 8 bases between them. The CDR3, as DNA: TGTGCCAGCAGCTTAGTTGGGACGAACTATGGCTACACCTTC. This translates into CASSLVGTNYGYTF.

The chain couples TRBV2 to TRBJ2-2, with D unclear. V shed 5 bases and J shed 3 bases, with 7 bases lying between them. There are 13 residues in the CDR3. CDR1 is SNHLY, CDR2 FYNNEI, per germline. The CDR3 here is CASSFKYTGELFF. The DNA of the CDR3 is TGTGCCAGCAGTTTTAAATACACCGGGGAGCTGTTTTTT.

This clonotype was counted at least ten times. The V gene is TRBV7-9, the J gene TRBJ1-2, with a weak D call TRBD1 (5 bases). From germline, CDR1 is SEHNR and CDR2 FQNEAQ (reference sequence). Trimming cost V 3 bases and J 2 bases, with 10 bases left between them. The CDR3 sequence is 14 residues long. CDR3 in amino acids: CASSLQGTNYGYTF. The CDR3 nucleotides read TGTGCCAGCAGCTTGCAGGGCACAAACTATGGCTACACCTTC.

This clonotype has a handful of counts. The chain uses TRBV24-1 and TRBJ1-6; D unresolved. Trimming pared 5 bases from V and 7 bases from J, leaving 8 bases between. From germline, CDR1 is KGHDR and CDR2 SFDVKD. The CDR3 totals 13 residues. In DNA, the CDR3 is TGTGCCACCAGTGGGGGAGAGAATTCACCCCTCCACTTT. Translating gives CATSGGENSPLHF.

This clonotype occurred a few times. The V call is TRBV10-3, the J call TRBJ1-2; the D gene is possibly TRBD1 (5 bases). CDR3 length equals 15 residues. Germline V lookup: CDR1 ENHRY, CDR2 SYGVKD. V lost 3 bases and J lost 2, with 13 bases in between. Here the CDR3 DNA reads TGTGCCATCAGTGACTCAAGGGGACTAAACTATGGCTACACCTTC. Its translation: CAISDSRGLNYGYTF.

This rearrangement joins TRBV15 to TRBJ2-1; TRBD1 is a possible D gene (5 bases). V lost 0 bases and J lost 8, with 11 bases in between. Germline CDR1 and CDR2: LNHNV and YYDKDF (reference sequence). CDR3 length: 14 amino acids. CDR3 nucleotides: TGTGCCACCAGCAGAGACCGGCCACAGGATGAGCAGTTCTTC. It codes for CATSRDRPQDEQFF.

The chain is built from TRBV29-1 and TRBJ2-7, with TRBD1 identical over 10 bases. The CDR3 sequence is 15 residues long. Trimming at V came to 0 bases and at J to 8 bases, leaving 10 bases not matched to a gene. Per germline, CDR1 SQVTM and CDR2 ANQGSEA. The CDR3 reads CSVEDEGQGGLKQYF. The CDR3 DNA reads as TGCAGCGTTGAAGATGAAGGACAGGGGGGGTTGAAGCAGTACTTC.

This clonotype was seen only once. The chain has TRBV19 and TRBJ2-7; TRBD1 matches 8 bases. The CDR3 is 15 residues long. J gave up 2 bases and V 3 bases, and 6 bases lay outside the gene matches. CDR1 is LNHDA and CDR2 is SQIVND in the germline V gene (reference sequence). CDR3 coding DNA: TGTGCCAGTAGTATCCCAGGGGGCGGGACCTACGAGCAGTACTTC. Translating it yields CASSIPGGGTYEQYF.

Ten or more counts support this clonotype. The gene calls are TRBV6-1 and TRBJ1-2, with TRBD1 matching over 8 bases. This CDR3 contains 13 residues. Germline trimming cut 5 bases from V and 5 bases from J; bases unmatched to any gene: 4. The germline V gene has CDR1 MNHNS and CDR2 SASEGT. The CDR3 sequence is CASSRTGSYGYTF. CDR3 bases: TGTGCCAGCAGTAGGACAGGGTCTTATGGCTACACCTTC.

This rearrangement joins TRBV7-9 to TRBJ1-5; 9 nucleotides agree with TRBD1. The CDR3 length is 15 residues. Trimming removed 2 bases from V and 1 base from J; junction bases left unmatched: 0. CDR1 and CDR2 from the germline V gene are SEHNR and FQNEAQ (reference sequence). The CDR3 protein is CASSLTGGSNQPQHF. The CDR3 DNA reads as TGTGCCAGCAGCTTAACAGGGGGCAGCAATCAGCCCCAGCATTTT.

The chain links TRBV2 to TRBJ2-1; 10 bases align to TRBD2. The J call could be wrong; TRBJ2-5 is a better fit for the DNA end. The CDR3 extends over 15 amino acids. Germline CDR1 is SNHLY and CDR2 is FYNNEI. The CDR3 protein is CASSEAPSGSETQYF. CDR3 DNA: TGTGCCAGCAGTGAGGCGCCTAGCGGGAGCGAGACCCAGTACTTC.

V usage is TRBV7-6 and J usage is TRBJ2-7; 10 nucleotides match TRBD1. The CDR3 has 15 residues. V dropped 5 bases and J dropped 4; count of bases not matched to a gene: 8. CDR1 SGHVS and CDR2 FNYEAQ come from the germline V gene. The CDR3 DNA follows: TGTGCCAGCAGCACAGGGACAGGGGTTCGGTACGAGCAGTACTTC. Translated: CASSTGTGVRYEQYF.

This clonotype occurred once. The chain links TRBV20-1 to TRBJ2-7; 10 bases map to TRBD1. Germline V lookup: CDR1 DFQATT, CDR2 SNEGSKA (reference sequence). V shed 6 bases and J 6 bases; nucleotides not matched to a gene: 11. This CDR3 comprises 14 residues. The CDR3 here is CSAPRTGGGSEQYF. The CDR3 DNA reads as TGCAGTGCCCCCCGGACAGGGGGGGGAAGCGAGCAGTACTTC.

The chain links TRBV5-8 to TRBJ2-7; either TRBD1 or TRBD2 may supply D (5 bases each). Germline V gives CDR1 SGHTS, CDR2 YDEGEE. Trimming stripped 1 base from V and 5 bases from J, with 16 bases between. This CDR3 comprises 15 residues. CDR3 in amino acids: CASSLWLRDANEQYF. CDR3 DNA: TGTGCCAGCAGCTTGTGGCTTAGGGACGCTAACGAGCAGTACTTC.

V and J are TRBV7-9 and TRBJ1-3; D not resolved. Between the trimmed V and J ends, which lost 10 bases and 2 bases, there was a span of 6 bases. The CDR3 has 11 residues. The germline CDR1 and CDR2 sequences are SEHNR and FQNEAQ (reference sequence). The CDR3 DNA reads TGTGCCACTACGACTGGAAACACCATATATTTT. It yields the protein CATTTGNTIYF. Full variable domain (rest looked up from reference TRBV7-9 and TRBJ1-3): DTGVSQNPRHKITKRGQNVTFRCDPISEHNRLYWYRQTLGQGPEFLTYFQNEAQLEKSRLLSDRFSAERPKGSFSTLEIQRTEQGDSAMYLCATTTGNTIYFGEGSWLTVV.

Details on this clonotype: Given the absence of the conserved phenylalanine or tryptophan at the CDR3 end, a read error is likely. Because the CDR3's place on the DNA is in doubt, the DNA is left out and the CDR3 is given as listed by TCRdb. CDR3 region: CASSQAGLA. This chain connects TRBV7-8 to TRBJ1-1. CDR1 SGHVS and CDR2 FQNEAQ come from the germline V gene. The CDR3 numbers 9 amino acids, ends counted.

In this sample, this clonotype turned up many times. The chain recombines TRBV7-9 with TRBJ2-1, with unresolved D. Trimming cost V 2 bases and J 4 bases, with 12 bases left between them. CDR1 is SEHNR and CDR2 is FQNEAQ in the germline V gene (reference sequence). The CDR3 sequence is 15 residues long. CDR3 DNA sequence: TGTGCCAGCAGCTTATCCCCGCAGAGTTACAATGAGCAGTTCTTC. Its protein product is CASSLSPQSYNEQFF.

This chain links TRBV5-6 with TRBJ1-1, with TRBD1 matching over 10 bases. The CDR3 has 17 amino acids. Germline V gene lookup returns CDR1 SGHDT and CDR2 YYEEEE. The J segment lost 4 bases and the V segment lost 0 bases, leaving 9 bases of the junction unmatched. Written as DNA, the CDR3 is TGTGCCAGCAGCTTGGGGGGGACAGGGGTTTTTGGCACTGAAGCTTTCTTT. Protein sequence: CASSLGGTGVFGTEAFF.